This T cell receptor (beta chain) was obtained from a study of cytomegalovirus exposure and HLA in healthy donors. Study-wide background: Ancestry clustering placed about 80% of some 400 genotyped donors in the Caucasian-associated cluster. Regarding the study as a whole: According to the study, around 150 TCR beta chains were cytomegalovirus-associated. Testing in vitro showed a few CMV-associated chains specific for CMV antigens.

Germline assignment: CDR1 MDHEN and CDR2 SYDVKM. The CDR3 has 13 residues. V was cut by 4 bases and J by 7 bases, with 14 bases left in between. Whereas donors were nominally healthy upon sampling, unrecorded immune exposures were probable. A remark on this clone: Its specificity is unknown.

Vbeta (60) and Jbeta (13) primers were used in the PCR. Profiling relied on immunoSEQ multiplex PCR, and the TCRdb table lists in-frame clones only, not all of them. The table for this sample gives around 110,000 clones. The TCR originated in a man between 35 and 55 years old in good health and CMV-seropositive. The V gene is TRBV28, the J gene TRBJ2-7; D perhaps matches TRBD2 (5 bases). Sequenced: PBMCs. CDR3 sequence: CASSSLLRGEQYF. The CDR3 coding sequence is TGTGCCAGCAGTTCCCTATTACGGGGAGAGCAGTACTTC.